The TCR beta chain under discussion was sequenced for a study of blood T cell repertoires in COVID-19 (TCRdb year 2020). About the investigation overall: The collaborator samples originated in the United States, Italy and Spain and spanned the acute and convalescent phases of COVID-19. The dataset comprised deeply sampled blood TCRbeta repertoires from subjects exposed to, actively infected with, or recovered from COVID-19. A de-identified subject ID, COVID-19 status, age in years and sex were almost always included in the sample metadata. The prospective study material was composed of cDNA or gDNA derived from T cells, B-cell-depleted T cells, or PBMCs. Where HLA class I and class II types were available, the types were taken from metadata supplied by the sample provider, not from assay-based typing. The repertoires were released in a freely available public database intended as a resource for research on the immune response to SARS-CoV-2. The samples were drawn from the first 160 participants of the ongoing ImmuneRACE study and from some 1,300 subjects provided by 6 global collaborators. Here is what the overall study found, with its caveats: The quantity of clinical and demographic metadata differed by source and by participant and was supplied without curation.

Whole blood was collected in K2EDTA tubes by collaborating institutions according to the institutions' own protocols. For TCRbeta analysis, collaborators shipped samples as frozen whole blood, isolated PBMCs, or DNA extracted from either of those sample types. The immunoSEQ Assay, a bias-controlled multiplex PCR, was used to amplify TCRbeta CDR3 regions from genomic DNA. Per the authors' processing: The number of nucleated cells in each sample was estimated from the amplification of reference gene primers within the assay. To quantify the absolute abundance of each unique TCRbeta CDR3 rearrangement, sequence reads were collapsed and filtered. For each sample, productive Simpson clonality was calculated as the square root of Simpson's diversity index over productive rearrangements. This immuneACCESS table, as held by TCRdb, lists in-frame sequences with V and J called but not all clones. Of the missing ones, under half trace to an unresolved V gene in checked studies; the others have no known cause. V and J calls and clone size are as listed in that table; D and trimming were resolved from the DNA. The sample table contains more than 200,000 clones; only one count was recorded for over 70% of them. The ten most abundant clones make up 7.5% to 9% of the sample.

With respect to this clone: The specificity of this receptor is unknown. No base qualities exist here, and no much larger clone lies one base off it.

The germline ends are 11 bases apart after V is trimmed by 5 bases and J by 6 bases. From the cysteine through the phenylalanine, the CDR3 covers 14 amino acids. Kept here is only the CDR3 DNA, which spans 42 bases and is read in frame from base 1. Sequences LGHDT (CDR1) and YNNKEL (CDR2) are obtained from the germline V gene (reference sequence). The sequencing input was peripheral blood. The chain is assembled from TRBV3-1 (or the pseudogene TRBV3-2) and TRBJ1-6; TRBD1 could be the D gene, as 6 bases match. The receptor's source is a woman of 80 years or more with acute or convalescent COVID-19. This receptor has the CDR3 CASSYGQPNSPLHF. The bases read TGTGCCAGCAGCTACGGACAGCCTAATTCACCCCTCCACTTT.